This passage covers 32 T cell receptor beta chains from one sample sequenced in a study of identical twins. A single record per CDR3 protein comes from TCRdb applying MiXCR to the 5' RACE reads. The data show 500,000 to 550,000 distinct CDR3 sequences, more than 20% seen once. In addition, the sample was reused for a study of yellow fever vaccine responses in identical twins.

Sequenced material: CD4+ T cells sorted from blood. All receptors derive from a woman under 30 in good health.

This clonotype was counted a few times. CDR3 sequence (DNA): TGTGCCAGCAGTTTAACCGGCGTCGGAGGGCCTGAAAAACTGTTTTTT. It translates to CASSLTGVGGPEKLFF. The J gene is TRBJ1-4, the V gene TRBV27; D not resolved. V was trimmed by 2 bases and J by 7 bases, leaving 17 bases between them. The CDR3 length is 16 residues. Germline lookup yields CDR1 MNHEY and CDR2 SMNVEV (reference sequence). Variable domain in full (rest from reference TRBV27 and TRBJ1-4): EAQVTQNPRYLITVTGKKLTVTCSQNMNHEYMSWYRQDPGLGLRQIYYSMNVEVTDKGDVPEGYKVSRKEKRNFPLILESPSPNQTSLYFCASSLTGVGGPEKLFFGSGTQLSVL.

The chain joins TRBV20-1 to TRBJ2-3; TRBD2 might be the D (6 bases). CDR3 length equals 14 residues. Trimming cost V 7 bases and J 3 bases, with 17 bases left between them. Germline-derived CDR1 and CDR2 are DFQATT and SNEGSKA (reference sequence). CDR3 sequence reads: CSVRLVRGTDTQYF. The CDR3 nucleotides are TGCAGTGTCAGACTTGTCCGGGGGACAGATACGCAGTATTTT.

The CDR3 DNA reads as TGCGCCAGCAGCTTGGTTGTCGGGAGTTCCGCAGATACGCAGTATTTT. Translated: CASSLVVGSSADTQYF. The rearrangement uses TRBV5-1 and TRBJ2-3, with D perhaps matching TRBD2 (6 bases). The germline V gene encodes CDR1 SGHRS and CDR2 YFSETQ. The length of the CDR3 is 16 residues. Trimming pared 0 bases from V and 4 bases from J, leaving 15 bases between.

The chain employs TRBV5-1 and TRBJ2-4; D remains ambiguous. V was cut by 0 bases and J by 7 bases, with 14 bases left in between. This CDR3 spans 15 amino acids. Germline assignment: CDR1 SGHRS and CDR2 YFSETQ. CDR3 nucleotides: TGCGCCAGCAGCTTGGCCAGGTCATTAGGGAACATTCAGTACTTC. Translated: CASSLARSLGNIQYF.

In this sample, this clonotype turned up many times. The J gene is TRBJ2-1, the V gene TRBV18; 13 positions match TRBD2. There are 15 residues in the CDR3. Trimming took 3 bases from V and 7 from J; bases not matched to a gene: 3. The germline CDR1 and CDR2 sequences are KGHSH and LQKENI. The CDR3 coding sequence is TGTGCCAGCTCACCGGGACTAGCGGGAACGAATGAGCAGTTCTTC. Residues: CASSPGLAGTNEQFF.

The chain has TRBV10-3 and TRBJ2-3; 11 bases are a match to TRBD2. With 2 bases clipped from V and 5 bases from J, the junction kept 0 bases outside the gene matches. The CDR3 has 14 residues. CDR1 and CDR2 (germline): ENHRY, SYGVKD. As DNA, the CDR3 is TGTGCCATCAGTGAGGGACTAGCGGGAGATACGCAGTATTTT. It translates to CAISEGLAGDTQYF.

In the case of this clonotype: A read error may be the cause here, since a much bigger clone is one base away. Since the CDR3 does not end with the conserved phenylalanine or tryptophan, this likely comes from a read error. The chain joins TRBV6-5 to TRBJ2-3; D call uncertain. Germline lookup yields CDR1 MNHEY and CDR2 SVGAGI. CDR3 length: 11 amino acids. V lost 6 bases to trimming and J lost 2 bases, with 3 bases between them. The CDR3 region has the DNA TGTGCCAGCAGATACACAGATACGCAGTATTCT. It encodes CASRYTDTQYS.

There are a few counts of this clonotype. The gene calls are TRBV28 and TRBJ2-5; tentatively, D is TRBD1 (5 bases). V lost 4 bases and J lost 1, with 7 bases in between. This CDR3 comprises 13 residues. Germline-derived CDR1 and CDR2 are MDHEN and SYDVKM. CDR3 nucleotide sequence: TGTGCCAGCAGTTGGGGCAGCCAAGAGACCCAGTACTTC. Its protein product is CASSWGSQETQYF. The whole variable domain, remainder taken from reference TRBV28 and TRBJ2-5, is DVKVTQSSRYLVKRTGEKVFLECVQDMDHENMFWYRQDPGLGLRLIYFSYDVKMKEKGDIPEGYSVSREKKERFSLILESASTNQTSMYLCASSWGSQETQYFGPGTRLLVL.

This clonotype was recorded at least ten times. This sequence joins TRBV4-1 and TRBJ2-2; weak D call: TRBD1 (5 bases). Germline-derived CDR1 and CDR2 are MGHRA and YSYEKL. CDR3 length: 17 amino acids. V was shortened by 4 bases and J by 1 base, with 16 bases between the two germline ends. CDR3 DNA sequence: TGCGCCAGCAGCCGTGACCCTCCTAGGGGGAACACCGGGGAGCTGTTTTTT. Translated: CASSRDPPRGNTGELFF.

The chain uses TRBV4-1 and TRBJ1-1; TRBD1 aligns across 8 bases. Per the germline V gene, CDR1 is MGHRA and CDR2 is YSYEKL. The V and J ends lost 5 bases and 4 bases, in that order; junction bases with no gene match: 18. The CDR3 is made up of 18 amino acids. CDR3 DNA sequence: TGCGCCAGCAGCTCCTGGGACTGGTCAGGGGGCAAGGTCACTGAAGCTTTCTTT. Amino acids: CASSSWDWSGGKVTEAFF.

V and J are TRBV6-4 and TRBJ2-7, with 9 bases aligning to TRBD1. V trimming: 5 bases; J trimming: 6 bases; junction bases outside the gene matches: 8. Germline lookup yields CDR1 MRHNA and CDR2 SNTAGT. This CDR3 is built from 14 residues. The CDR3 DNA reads TGTGCCAGCAGTCCCGACAGGGGGAGTAGCGAGCAGTACTTC. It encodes CASSPDRGSSEQYF.

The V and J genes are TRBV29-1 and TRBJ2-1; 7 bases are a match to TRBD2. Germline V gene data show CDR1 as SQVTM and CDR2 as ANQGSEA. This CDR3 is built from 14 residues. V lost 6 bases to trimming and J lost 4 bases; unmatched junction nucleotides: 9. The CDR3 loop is CSVRIGLVYNEQFF. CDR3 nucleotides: TGCAGCGTGCGCATCGGACTAGTTTACAATGAGCAGTTCTTC.

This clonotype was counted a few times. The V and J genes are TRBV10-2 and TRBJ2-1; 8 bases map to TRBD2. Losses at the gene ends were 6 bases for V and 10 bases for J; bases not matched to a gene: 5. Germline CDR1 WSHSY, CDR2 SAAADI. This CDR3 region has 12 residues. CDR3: CASSGGLAEQFF. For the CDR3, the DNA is TGCGCCAGCAGCGGAGGACTAGCCGAGCAGTTCTTC.

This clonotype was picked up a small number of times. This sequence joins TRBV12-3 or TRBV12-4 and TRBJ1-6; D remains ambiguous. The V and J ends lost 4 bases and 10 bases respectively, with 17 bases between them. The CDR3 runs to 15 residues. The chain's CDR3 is CASSSGGSIGSPLHF. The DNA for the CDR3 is TGTGCCAGCAGTTCAGGCGGTTCTATAGGGTCACCCCTCCACTTT.

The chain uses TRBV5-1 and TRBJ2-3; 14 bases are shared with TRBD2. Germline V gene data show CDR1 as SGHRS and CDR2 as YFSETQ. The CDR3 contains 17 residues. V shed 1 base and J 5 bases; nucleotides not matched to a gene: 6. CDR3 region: CASSLTGLAGVRDTQYF. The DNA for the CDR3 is TGCGCCAGCAGCTTGACGGGACTAGCGGGAGTAAGAGATACGCAGTATTTT.

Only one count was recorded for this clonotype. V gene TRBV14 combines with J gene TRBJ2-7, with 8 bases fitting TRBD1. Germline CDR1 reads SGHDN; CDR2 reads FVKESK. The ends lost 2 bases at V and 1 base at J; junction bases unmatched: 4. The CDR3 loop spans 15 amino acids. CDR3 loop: CASSQWDRTSYEQYF. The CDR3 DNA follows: TGTGCCAGCAGCCAATGGGACAGGACTTCCTACGAGCAGTACTTC. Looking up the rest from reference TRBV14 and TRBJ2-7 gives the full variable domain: EAGVTQFPSHSVIEKGQTVTLRCDPISGHDNLYWYRRVMGKEIKFLLHFVKESKQDESGMPNNRFLAERTGGTYSTLKVQPAELEDSGVYFCASSQWDRTSYEQYFGPGTRLTVT.

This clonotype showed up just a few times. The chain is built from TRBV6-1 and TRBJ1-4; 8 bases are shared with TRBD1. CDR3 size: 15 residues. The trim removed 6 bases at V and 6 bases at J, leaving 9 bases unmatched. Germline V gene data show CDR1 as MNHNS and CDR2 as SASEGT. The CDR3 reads CASSDPQGGDEKLFF. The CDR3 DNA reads TGTGCCAGCAGCGACCCACAGGGGGGTGATGAAAAACTGTTTTTT.

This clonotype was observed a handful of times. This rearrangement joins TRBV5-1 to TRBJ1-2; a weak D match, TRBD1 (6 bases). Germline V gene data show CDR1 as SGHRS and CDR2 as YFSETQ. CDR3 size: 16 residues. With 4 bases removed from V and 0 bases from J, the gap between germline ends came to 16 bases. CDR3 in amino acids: CASSELPGQANYGYTF. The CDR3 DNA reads TGCGCCAGCAGCGAACTCCCGGGACAAGCTAACTATGGCTACACCTTC.

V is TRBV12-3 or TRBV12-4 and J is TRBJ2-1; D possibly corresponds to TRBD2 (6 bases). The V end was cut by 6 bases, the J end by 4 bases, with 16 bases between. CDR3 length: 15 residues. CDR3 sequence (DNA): TGTGCCAGCAGCCGGGACTTCTCGCTTTACAATGAGCAGTTCTTC. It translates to CASSRDFSLYNEQFF.

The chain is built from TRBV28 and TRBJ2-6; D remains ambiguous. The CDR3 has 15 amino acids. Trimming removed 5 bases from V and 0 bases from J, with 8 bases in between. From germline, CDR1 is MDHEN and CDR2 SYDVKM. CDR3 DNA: TGTGCCAGCAGTCGGGTTCTCTCTGGGGCCAACGTCCTGACTTTC. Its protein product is CASSRVLSGANVLTF.

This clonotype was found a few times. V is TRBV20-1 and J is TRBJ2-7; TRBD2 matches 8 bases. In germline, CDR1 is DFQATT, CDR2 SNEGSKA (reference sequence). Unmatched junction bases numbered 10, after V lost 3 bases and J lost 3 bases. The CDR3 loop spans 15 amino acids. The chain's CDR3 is CSASVPSGSGYEQYF. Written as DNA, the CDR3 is TGCAGTGCTAGTGTCCCAAGCGGGAGTGGCTACGAGCAGTACTTC.

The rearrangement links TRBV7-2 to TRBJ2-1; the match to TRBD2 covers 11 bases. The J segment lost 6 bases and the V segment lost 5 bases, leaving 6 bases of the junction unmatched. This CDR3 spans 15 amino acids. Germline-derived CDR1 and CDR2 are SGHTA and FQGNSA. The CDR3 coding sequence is TGTGCCAGCAGCCGTATTAGCGGGGGGGCCAATGAGCAGTTCTTC. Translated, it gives CASSRISGGANEQFF.

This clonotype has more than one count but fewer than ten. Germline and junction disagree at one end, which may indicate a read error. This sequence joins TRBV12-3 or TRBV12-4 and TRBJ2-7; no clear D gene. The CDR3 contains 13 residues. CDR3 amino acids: CASSSGFSNEQYF. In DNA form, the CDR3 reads TGTGCCAGCAGTTCCGGTTTCTCCAACGAGCAGTACTTC.

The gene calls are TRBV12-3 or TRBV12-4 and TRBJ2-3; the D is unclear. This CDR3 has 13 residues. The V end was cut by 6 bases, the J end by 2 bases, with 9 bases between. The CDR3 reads CASRHSNTDTQYF. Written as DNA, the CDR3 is TGTGCCAGCAGACATTCCAACACAGATACGCAGTATTTT.

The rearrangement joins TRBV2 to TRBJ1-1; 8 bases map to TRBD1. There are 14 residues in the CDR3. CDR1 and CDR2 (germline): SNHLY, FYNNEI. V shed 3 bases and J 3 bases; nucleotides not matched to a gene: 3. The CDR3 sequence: CASSEGTGHTEAFF. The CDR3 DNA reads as TGTGCCAGCAGTGAGGGGACAGGTCACACTGAAGCTTTCTTT.

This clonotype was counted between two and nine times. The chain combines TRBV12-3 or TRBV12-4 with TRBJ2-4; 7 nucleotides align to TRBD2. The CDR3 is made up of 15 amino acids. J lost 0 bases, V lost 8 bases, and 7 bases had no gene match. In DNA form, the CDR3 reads TGTGCCAGCGGGTCCGGGACTATAGCCAAAAACATTCAGTACTTC. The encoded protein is CASGSGTIAKNIQYF.

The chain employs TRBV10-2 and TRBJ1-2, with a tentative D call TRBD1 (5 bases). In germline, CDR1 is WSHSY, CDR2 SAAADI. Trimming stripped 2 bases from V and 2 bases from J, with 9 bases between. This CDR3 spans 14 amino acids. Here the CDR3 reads CASSETGVNYGYTF. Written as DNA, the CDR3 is TGCGCCAGCAGTGAGACAGGTGTAAACTATGGCTACACCTTC.

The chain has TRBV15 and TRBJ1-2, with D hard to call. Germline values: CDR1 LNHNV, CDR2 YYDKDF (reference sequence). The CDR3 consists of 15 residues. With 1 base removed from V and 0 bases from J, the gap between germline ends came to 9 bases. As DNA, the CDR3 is TGTGCCACCAGCAGAGGTACAAATGCTAACTATGGCTACACCTTC. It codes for CATSRGTNANYGYTF.

The CDR3 reads CASSVGVSETGLDTQYF. The CDR3 DNA sequence: TGTGCCAGCAGCGTAGGGGTCTCCGAAACAGGATTGGATACGCAGTATTTT. V is TRBV9 and J is TRBJ2-3, with D possibly TRBD1 on 5 matching bases. The CDR3 is 17 residues long. Germline V gene data show CDR1 as SGDLS and CDR2 as YYNGEE. V was clipped by 0 bases and J by 6 bases, with 20 bases between them.

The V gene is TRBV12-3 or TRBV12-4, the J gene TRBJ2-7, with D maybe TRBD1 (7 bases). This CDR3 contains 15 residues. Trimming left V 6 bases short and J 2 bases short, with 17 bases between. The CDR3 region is CASSPDRGTAYEQYV. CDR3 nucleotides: TGTGCCAGCAGCCCCGATCGGGGGACAGCCTACGAGCAGTACGTC.

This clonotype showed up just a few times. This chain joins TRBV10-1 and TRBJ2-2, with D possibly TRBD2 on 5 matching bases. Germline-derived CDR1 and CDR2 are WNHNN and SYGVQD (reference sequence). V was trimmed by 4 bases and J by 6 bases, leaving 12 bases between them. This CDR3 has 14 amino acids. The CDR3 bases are TGCGCCAGCAGTGGGATAGCGAGAGCCGGGGAGCTGTTTTTT. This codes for CASSGIARAGELFF.

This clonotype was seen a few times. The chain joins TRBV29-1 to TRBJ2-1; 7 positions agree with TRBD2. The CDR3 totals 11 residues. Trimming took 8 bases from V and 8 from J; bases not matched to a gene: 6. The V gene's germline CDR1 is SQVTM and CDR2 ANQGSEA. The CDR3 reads CSSGGGDEQFF. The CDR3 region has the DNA TGCAGCTCCGGGGGAGGGGATGAGCAGTTCTTC.